A selection of T cell receptor beta chains follows, all from one sample in a study of T-cell memory formation after mild COVID-19. MiXCR, applied by TCRdb to the 5' RACE reads, yields one record per CDR3 protein. Counted here are about 280,000 distinct CDR3 sequences, around 8% occurring once; the ten biggest clones make up about 20%. What was sequenced was PBMCs or a T cell subset sorted from them (not recorded which). The receptor source for this set is a man between 18 and 35 years old who had mild COVID-19 (a few samples of this study predate the infection). Cell type and time point are not known. Each CDR3 is given with its conserved first and last residue. The D gene is left open where the match is weak. Some rows have no size entry. The others give once, few or many, or a class for an expanded clone.

clone size,V gene,J gene,D gene,CDR3 protein
.,TRBV9,TRBJ2-3,TRBD2,CASSEIGWTRGRGTDTQYF
.,TRBV7-4,TRBJ2-7,TRBD2,CASSLWREGYEQYF
few,TRBV12-3/TRBV12-4,TRBJ1-6,.,CASSPGYRDSPLHF
few,TRBV20-1,TRBJ2-3,.,CSASGGAVDTQYF
few,TRBV9,TRBJ1-6,TRBD1,CASSEDRDLSSYNSPLHF
many,TRBV12-3/TRBV12-4,TRBJ1-6,.,CASSQDTYNSPLHF
few,TRBV27,TRBJ2-1,TRBD2,CASSLVSGGAYEQFF
few,TRBV7-4,TRBJ2-5,.,CASTSQGRGGTQYF
.,TRBV5-4,TRBJ2-3,TRBD2,CASSLVAGERTDTQYF
.,TRBV12-3/TRBV12-4,TRBJ2-2,.,CASSLTLIAGELFF
.,TRBV5-4,TRBJ2-3,TRBD2,CASTKRGGADTQYF
.,TRBV27,TRBJ1-2,TRBD1,CASSLSGQVRGYTF
.,TRBV5-6,TRBJ1-5,.,CASSGGFNQPQHF
many,TRBV4-3,TRBJ1-1,TRBD1,CASSQDLTGAEAFF
few,TRBV9,TRBJ2-3,TRBD1,CASSETRTGYDTQYF
few,TRBV13,TRBJ1-2,.,CASSLDPMGYGYTF
.,TRBV15,TRBJ2-1,.,CATSLEGGLKADEQFF
.,TRBV7-9,TRBJ1-1,TRBD1,CASSGRLGQGITEAFF
few,TRBV5-1,TRBJ2-1,TRBD2,CASSLAPTSRNEQFF
many,TRBV5-1,TRBJ2-7,.,CASSLGPPAAGQYYEQYF